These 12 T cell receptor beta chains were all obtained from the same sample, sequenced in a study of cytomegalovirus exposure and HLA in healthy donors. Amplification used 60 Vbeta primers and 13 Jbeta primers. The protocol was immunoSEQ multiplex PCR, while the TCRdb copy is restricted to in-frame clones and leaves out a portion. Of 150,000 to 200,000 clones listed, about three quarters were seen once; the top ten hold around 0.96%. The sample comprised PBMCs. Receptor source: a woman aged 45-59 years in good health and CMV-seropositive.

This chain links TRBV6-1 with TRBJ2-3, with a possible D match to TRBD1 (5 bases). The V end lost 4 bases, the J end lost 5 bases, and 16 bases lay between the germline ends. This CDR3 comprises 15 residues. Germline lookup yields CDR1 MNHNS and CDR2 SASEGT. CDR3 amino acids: CASSGRWGGVDTQYF. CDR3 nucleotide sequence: TGTGCCAGCAGTGGTCGCTGGGGCGGTGTAGATACGCAGTATTTT.

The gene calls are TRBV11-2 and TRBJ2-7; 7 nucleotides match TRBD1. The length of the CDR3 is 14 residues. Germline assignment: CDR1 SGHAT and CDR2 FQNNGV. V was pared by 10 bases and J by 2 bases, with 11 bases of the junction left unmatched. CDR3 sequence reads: CATSRRGQTYEQYF. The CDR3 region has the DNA TGTGCCACCTCTCGAAGGGGACAGACCTACGAGCAGTACTTC.

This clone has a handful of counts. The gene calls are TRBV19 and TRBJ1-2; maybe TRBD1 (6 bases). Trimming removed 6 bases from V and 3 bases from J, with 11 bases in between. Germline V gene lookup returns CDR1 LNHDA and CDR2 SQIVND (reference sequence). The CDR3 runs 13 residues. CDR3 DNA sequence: TGTGCCAGTAGCGGTTGGACAGACTATGGCTACACCTTC. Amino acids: CASSGWTDYGYTF.

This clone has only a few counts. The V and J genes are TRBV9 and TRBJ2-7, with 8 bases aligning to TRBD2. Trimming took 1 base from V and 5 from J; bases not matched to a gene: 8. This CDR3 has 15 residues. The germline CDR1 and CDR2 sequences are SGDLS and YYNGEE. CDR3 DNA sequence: TGTGCCAGCAGCGTACTAGCGGGCCCATCGGACGAGCAGTACTTC. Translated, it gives CASSVLAGPSDEQYF.

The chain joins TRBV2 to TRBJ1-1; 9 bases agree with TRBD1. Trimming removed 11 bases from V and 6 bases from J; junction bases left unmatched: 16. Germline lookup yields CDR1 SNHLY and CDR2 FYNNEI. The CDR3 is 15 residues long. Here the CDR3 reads CAGTGLGHHQSEAFF. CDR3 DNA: TGTGCCGGGACAGGGTTGGGACACCATCAGTCTGAAGCTTTCTTT. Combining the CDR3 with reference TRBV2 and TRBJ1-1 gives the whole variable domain EPEVTQTPSHQVTQMGQEVILRCVPISNHLYFYWYRQILGQKVEFLVSFYNNEISEKSEIFDDQFSVERPDGSNFTLKIRSTKLEDSAMYFCAGTGLGHHQSEAFFGQGTRLTVV.

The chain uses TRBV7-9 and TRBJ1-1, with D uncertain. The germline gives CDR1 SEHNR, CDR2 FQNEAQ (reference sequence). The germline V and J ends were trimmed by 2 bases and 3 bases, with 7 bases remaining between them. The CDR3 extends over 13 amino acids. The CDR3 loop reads CASSLQVYTEAFF. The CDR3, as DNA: TGTGCCAGCAGCTTACAGGTATACACTGAAGCTTTCTTT. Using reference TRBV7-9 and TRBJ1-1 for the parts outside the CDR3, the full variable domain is DTGVSQNPRHKITKRGQNVTFRCDPISEHNRLYWYRQTLGQGPEFLTYFQNEAQLEKSRLLSDRFSAERPKGSFSTLEIQRTEQGDSAMYLCASSLQVYTEAFFGQGTRLTVV.

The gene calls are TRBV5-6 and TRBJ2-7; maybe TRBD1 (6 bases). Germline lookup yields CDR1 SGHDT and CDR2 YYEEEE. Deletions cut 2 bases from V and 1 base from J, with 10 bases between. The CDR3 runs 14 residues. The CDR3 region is CASSFRTASYEQYF. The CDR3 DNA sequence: TGTGCCAGCAGCTTTAGGACAGCATCCTACGAGCAGTACTTC.

The CDR3 DNA follows: TGTGCCAGCTCATCCATGCCGGGACAGGGTATCGACGAGCAGTACTTC. Translating gives CASSSMPGQGIDEQYF. V usage is TRBV18 and J usage is TRBJ2-7; 9 bases agree with TRBD1. The CDR3 extends over 16 amino acids. The V gene's germline CDR1 is KGHSH and CDR2 LQKENI. J gave up 5 bases and V 5 bases, and 13 bases lay outside the gene matches.

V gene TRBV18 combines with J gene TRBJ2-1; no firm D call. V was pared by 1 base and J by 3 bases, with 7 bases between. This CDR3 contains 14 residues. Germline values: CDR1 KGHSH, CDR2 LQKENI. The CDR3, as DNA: TGTGCCAGCTCACCACAGAGTGGCTACAATGAGCAGTTCTTC. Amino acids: CASSPQSGYNEQFF.

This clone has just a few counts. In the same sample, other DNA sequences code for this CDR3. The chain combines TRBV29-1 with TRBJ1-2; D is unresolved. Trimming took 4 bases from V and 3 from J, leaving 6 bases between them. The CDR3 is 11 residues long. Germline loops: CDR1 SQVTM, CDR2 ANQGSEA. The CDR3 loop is CSVGQDYGYTF. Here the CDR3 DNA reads TGCAGCGTTGGTCAGGACTATGGCTACACCTTC.

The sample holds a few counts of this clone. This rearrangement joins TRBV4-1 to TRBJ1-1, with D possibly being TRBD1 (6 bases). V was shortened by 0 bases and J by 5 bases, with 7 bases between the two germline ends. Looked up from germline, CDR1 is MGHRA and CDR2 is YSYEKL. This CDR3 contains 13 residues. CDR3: CASSQEDSTEAFF. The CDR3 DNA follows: TGCGCCAGCAGCCAAGAGGACAGTACTGAAGCTTTCTTT.

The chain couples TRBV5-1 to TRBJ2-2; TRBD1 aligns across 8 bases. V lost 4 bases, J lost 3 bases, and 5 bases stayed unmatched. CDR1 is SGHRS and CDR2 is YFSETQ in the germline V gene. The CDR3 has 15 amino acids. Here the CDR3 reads CASSLMTGDTGELFF. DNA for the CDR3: TGCGCCAGCAGCCTTATGACAGGGGACACCGGGGAGCTGTTTTTT.